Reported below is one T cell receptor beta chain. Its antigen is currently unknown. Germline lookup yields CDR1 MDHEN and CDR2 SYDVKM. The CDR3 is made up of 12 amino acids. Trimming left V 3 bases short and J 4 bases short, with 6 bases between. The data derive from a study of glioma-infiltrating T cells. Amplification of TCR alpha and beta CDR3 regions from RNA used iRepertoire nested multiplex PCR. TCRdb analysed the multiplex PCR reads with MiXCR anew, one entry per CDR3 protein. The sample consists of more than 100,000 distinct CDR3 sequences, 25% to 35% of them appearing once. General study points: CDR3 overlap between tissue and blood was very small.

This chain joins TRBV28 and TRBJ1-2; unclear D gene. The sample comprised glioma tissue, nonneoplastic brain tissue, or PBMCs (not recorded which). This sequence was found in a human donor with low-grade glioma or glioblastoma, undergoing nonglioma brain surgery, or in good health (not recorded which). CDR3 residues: CASSFLGYGYTF. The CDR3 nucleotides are TGTGCCAGCAGTTTCTTAGGCTATGGCTACACCTTC.